This TCR beta chain derives from a study (dated by TCRdb to the early 2010s). By how much of the sample it makes up, this clonotype is large (0.1 to 1%). It lacks a known antigen. No quality values exist for individual bases; no much larger clone is one base distant. CDR3 length: 20 amino acids, cysteine to phenylalanine. Just the 60-base CDR3 DNA is kept, in frame starting at base 1. Per the germline V gene (reference sequence), GTSNPN is the CDR1 and SVGIG is the CDR2. The germline V and J ends show losses of 1 base and 0 bases respectively, and no gene match explains 15 bases of the junction. Sequencer: Illumina Genome Analyzer IIx. Starting from the raw public reads, TCRdb applied fastp trimming at Q25, assembled clones with MiXCR and retained in-frame beta chains. Identical CDR3 protein sequences are pooled into one entry, listed with their most common genes and DNA. A total of 6,500 to 9,000 distinct CDR3 sequences appear in this sample, 32% of them only once. Together, the top ten hold 22% of the sample.

The sequenced sample consisted of blood. The chain links TRBV30 with TRBJ2-3, with 11 bases in between that match TRBD2. This TCR derives from a human donor. The DNA reads TGTGCCTGGAGTGGACTACTAGCGGGGGTTACAACCCCTAGCACAGATACGCAGTATTTT. Translation gives CAWSGLLAGVTTPSTDTQYF.